A single T cell receptor beta chain is shown here with its context. Antigen specificity is unknown. Using immunoSEQ multiplex PCR, the repertoire was profiled, and TCRdb retains in-frame clones only, with some absent. Of fewer than 200,000 clones listed, 89% were seen once; the top ten hold around 3.8%. These data belong to a study of cytomegalovirus exposure and HLA in healthy donors. In the study overall: In a later analysis, the roughly 120 validation repertoires were reported to have used the same platform as the roughly 600 first-cohort repertoires. Study observations and caveats: Cytomegalovirus association was listed for about 160 TCR beta chains. Most TCR sequences were rare, but some public TCRs occurred in many donors.

CDR3 length: 15 amino acids. The V gene's germline CDR1 is SEHNR and CDR2 FQNEAQ (reference sequence). Trimming took 3 bases from V and 3 from J; bases not matched to a gene: 4. The sequence derives from a man aged 18 to 30 in good health and CMV-seropositive. Sequenced material: PBMCs. This chain connects TRBV7-9 to TRBJ2-2, with TRBD1 identical over 7 bases. CDR3 sequence: CASSFGRGHTGELFF. CDR3 bases: TGTGCCAGCAGCTTTGGTAGGGGGCACACCGGGGAGCTGTTTTTT.